The rows below give T cell receptor beta chains drawn from one sample of a study of T cell responses to AZD1222 COVID-19 vaccine. Assay used: immunoSEQ multiplex PCR; TCRdb lists only in-frame clones, some missing. The sample yields about 130,000 clones, about four fifths seen once. Sequenced here: peripheral blood, sampled on day 0 of AZD1222 vaccination. These receptors were obtained from an adult in good health. CDR3s leave out the opening cysteine and the closing phenylalanine or tryptophan.

v_call	j_call	cdr3_aa
TRBV6-5	TRBJ2-2	ASRRGSTYTGELF
TRBV28	TRBJ1-5	ASSLGQNNQPQH
TRBV5-8	TRBJ2-3	ASSPRLAGV
TRBV9	TRBJ1-4	ASSVVGEKLF
TRBV2	TRBJ2-3	ASTRDRSTDTQY
TRBV19	TRBJ1-2	ASSIFRVGAGYT
TRBV5-1	TRBJ2-2	ASSFLVTGELF
TRBV18	TRBJ2-1	ASSPIAGNSYNEQF
TRBV28	TRBJ1-1	ASTGGGAKNTEAF
TRBV11-3	TRBJ2-1	ASSLGTSGGRYGRYNEQF
TRBV2	TRBJ1-1	ASTWGITEAF